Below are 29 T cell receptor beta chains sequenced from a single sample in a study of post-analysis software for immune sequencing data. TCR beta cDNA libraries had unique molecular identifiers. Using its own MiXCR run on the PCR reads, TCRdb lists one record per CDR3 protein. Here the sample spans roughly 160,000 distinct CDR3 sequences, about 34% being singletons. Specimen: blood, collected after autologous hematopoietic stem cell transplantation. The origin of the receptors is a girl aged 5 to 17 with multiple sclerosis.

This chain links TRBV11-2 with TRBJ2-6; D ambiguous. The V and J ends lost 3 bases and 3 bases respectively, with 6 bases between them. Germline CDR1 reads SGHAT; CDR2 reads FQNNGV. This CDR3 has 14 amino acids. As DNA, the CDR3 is TGTGCCAGCAGCTTGGGATATGGGGCCAACGTCCTGACTTTC. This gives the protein CASSLGYGANVLTF.

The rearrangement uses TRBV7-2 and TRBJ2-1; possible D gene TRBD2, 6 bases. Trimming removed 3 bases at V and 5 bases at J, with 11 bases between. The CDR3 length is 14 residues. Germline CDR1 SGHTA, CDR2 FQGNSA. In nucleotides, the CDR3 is TGTGCCAGCAGCTTGGGGGGAGTACACAATGAGCAGTTCTTC. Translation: CASSLGGVHNEQFF.

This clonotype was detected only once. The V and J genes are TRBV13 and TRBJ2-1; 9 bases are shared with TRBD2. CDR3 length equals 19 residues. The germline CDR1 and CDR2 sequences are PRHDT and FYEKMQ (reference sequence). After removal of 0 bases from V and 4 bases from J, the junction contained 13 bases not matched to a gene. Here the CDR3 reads CASSLGLAGSAGVYNEQFF. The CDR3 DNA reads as TGTGCCAGCAGCTTAGGGCTAGCGGGAAGTGCGGGTGTTTACAATGAGCAGTTCTTC.

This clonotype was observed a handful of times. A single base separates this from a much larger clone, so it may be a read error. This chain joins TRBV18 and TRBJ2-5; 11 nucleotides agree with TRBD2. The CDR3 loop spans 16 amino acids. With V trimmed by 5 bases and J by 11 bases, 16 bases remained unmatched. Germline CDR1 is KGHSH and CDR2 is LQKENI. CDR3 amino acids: CASSSTTSGSLNEQYF. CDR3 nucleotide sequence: TGTGCCAGCTCATCTACTACTAGCGGGAGTTTGAATGAGCAGTACTTC. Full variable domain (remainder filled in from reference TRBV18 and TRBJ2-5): NAGVMQNPRHLVRRRGQEARLRCSPMKGHSHVYWYRQLPEEGLKFMVYLQKENIIDESGMPKERFSAEFPKEGPSILRIQQVVRGDSAAYFCASSSTTSGSLNEQYFGPGTRLLVL.

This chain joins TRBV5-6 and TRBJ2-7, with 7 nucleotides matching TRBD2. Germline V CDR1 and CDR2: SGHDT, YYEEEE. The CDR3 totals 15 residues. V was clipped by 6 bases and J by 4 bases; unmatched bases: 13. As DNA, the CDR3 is TGTGCCAGCATCGGGCCGGGGGGAGCCCAATACGAGCAGTACTTC. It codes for CASIGPGGAQYEQYF.

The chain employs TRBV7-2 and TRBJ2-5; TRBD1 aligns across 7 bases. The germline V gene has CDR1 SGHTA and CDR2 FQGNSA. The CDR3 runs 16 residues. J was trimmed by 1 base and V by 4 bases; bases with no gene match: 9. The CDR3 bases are TGTGCCAGCAGCTCCGGCGACAGGGTGCTCCAAGAGACCCAGTACTTC. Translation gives CASSSGDRVLQETQYF.

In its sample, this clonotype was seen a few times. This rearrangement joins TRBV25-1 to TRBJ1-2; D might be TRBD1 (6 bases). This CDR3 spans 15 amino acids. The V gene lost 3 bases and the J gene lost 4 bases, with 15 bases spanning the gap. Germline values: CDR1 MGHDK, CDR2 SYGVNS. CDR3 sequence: CASSDEVGAGYGYTF. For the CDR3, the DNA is TGTGCCAGCAGTGATGAGGTGGGGGCCGGCTATGGCTACACCTTC.

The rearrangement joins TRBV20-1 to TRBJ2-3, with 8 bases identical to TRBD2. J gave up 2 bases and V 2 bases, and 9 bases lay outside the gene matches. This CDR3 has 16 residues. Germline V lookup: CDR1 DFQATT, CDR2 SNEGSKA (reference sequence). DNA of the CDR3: TGCAGTGCTAGACAGCAAACGGGAGGGCCCACAGATACGCAGTATTTT. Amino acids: CSARQQTGGPTDTQYF.

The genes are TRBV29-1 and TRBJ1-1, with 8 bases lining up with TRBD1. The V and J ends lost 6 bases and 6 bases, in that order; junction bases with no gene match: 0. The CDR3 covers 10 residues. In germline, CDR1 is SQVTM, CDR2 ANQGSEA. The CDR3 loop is CSVDRAEAFF. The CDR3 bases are TGCAGCGTGGACAGGGCTGAAGCTTTCTTT.

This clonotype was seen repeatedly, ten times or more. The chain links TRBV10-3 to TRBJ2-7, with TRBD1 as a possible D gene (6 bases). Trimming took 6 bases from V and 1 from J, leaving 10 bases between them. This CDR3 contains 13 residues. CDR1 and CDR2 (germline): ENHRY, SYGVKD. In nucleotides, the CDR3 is TGTGCCATCAGAGACGGACAGTCCTACGAGCAGTACTTC. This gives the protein CAIRDGQSYEQYF.

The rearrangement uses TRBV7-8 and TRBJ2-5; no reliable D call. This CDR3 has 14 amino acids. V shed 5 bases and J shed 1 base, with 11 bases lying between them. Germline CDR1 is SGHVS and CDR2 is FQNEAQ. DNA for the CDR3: TGTGCCAGCAGCGTCGTGATTGGCCAAGAGACCCAGTACTTC. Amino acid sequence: CASSVVIGQETQYF.

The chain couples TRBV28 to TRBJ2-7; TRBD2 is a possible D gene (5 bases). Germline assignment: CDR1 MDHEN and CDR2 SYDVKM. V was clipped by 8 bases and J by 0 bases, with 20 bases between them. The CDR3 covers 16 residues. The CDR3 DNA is TGTGCCAGCTCGACCCGAGGGCTGGGAAGCTCCTACGAGCAGTACTTC. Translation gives CASSTRGLGSSYEQYF. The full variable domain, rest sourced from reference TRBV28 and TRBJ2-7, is DVKVTQSSRYLVKRTGEKVFLECVQDMDHENMFWYRQDPGLGLRLIYFSYDVKMKEKGDIPEGYSVSREKKERFSLILESASTNQTSMYLCASSTRGLGSSYEQYFGPGTRLTVT.

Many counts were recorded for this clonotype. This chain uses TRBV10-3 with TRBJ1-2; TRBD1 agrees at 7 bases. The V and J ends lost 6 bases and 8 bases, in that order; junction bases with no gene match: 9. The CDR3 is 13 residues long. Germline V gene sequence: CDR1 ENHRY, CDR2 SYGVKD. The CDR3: CAIRRDREGGYTF. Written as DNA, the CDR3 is TGTGCCATCAGGAGAGACAGGGAGGGGGGCTACACCTTC.

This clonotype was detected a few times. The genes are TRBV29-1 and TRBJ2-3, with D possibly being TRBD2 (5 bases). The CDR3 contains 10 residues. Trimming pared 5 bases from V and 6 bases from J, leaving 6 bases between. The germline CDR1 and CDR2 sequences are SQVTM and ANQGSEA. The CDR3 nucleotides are TGCAGCGTTAGGAGGGATACGCAGTATTTT. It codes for CSVRRDTQYF.

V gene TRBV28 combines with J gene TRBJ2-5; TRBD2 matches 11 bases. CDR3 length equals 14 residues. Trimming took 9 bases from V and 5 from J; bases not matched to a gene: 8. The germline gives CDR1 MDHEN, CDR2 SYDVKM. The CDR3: CASLTSGKTETQYF. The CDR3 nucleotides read TGTGCCAGTTTGACTAGCGGGAAAACGGAGACCCAGTACTTC.

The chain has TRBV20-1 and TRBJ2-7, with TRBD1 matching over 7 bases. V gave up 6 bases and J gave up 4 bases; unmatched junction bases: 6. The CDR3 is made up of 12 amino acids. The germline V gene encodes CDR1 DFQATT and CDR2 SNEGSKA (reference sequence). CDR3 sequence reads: CSAYRGRYEQYF. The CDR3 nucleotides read TGCAGTGCATACAGGGGCCGTTACGAGCAGTACTTC.

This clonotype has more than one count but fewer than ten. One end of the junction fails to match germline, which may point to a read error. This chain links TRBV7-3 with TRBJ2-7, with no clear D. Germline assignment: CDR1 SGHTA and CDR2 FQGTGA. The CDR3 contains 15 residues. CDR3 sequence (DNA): TGTGCCAGCGGCTTAAGATCAACCGGCGGCCACGAGCAGTACTTC. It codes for CASGLRSTGGHEQYF.

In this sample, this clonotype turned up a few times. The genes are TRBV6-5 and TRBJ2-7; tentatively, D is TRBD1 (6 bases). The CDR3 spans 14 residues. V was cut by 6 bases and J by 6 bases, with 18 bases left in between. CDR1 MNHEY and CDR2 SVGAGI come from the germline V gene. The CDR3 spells CASSQRDTVSEQYF. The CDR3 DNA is TGTGCCAGCAGCCAAAGGGACACCGTCAGCGAGCAGTACTTC.

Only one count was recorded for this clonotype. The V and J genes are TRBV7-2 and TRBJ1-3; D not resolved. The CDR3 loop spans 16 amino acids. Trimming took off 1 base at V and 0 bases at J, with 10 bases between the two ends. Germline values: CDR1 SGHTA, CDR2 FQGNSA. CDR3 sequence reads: CASSLVRMSSGNTIYF. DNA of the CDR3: TGTGCCAGCAGCTTAGTAAGAATGAGCTCTGGAAACACCATATATTTT.

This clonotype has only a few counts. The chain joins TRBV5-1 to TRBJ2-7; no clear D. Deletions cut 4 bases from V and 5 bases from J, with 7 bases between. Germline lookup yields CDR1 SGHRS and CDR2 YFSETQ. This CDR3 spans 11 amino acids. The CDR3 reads CASSQYDEQYF. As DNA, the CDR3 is TGCGCCAGCAGCCAATACGACGAGCAGTACTTC.

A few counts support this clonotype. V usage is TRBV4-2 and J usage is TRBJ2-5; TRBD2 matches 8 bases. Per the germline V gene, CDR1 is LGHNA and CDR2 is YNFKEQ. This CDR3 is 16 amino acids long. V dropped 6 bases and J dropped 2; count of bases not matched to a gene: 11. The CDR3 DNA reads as TGTGCCAGCAGTCCGCGCATAGCGGGACTGCAAGAGACCCAGTACTTC. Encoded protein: CASSPRIAGLQETQYF.

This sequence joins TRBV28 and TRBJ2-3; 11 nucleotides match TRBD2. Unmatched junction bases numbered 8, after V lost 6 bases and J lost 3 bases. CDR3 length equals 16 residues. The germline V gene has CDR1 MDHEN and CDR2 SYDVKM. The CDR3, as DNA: TGTGCCAGCAGCCCCCAACTAGCGGGAGAGACAGATACGCAGTATTTT. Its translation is CASSPQLAGETDTQYF.

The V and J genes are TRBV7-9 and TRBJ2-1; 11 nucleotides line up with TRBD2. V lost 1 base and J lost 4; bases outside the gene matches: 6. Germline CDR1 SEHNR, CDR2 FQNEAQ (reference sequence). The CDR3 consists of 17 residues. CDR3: CASSLVWGLAVYNEQFF. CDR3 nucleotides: TGTGCCAGCAGCTTAGTCTGGGGACTAGCGGTATACAATGAGCAGTTCTTC.

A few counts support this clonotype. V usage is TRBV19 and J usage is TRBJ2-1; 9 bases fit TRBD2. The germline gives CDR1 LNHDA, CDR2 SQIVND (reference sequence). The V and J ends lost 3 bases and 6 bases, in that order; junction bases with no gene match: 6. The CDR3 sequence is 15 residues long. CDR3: CASSIQASGANEQFF. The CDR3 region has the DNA TGTGCCAGTAGTATCCAGGCTAGCGGGGCCAATGAGCAGTTCTTC.

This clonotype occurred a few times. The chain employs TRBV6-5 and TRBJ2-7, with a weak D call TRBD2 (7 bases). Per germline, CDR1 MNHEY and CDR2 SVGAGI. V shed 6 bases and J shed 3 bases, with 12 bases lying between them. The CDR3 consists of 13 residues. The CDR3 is CASRQGGDYEQYF. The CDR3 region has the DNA TGTGCCAGCAGACAGGGAGGGGACTACGAGCAGTACTTC.

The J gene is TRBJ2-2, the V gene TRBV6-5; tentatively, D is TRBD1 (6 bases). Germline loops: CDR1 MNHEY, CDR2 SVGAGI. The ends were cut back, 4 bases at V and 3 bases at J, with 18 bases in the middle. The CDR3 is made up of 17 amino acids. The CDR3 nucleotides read TGTGCCAGCAGTTTGCGAGACAGGCCAGCTTACACCGGGGAGCTGTTTTTT. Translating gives CASSLRDRPAYTGELFF.

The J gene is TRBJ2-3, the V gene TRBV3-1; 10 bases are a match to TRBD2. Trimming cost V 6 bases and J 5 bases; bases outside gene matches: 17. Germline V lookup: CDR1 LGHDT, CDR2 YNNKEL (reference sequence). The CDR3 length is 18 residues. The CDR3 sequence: CASSHTSSGSGTGDTQYF. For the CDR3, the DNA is TGTGCCAGCAGTCATACCTCTAGCGGGAGCGGTACCGGAGATACGCAGTATTTT.

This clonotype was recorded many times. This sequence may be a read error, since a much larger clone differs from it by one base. CDR3 protein: CSASKGVIQANTGERFF. The CDR3 DNA is TGCAGTGCCTCAAAAGGGGTTATACAGGCGAACACCGGGGAGCGGTTTTTT. This chain links TRBV20-1 with TRBJ2-2, with D perhaps TRBD1 or TRBD2 (5 bases each). Germline V gene data show CDR1 as DFQATT and CDR2 as SNEGSKA (reference sequence). This CDR3 has 17 amino acids.

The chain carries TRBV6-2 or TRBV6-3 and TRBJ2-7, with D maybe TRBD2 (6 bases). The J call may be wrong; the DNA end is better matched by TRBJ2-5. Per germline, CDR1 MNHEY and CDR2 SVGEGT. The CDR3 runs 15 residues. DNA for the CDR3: TGTGCCAGCAGTACCCTTCGGAGGGCTGAGGAGACCCAGTACTTC. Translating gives CASSTLRRAEETQYF.